Below are 13 T cell receptor beta chains sequenced from a single sample in a study of blood T cell repertoires in COVID-19. Clones were sequenced by immunoSEQ multiplex PCR, and TCRdb holds only the in-frame ones, with some missing. The sample has around 70,000 clones; around 90% are singletons. Sequencing was done on a sample of peripheral blood. The origin of the receptors is a woman older than 75 with active or convalescent COVID-19.

The rearrangement joins TRBV7-2 to TRBJ1-4; unclear D gene. There are 14 residues in the CDR3. V dropped 5 bases and J dropped 4 bases, with 11 bases sitting between them. Germline values: CDR1 SGHTA, CDR2 FQGNSA. The CDR3 reads CASSLGLINEKLFF. CDR3 coding DNA: TGTGCCAGCAGCCTCGGACTGATTAATGAAAAACTGTTTTTT. Full variable domain (remainder filled in from reference TRBV7-2 and TRBJ1-4): GAGVSQSPSNKVTEKGKDVELRCDPISGHTALYWYRQSLGQGLEFLIYFQGNSAPDKSGLPSDRFSAERTGGSVSTLTIQRTQQEDSAVYLCASSLGLINEKLFFGSGTQLSVL.

The rearrangement links TRBV25-1 to TRBJ1-1; 10 bases match TRBD1. The CDR3 extends over 16 amino acids. Germline V gene data show CDR1 as MGHDK and CDR2 as SYGVNS. The V and J ends lost 5 bases and 5 bases, in that order; junction bases with no gene match: 11. In DNA form, the CDR3 reads TGTGCCAGCAGTCGCTCACCGGGACAGGGGCCTACTGAAGCTTTCTTT. The encoded protein is CASSRSPGQGPTEAFF.

The rearrangement links TRBV30 to TRBJ1-2, with 7 nucleotides matching TRBD1. CDR3 length: 17 amino acids. V lost 1 base to trimming and J lost 0 bases; unmatched junction nucleotides: 11. From germline, CDR1 is GTSNPN and CDR2 SVGIG (reference sequence). CDR3 region: CAWSGEFGQESNYGYTF. DNA for the CDR3: TGTGCCTGGAGTGGGGAGTTTGGACAGGAATCTAACTATGGCTACACCTTC.

This clone was recorded only once. The chain is built from TRBV24-1 and TRBJ1-4; 9 bases map to TRBD1. The CDR3 covers 15 residues. Germline V lookup: CDR1 KGHDR, CDR2 SFDVKD. J was trimmed by 8 bases and V by 4 bases; bases with no gene match: 7. The CDR3 sequence is CATSDSGQGGEKLFF. The CDR3 DNA sequence: TGTGCCACCAGTGACTCGGGACAGGGTGGGGAAAAACTGTTTTTT.

This chain joins TRBV3-1 (or the pseudogene TRBV3-2) and TRBJ2-1; 10 bases map to TRBD1. Germline CDR1 is LGHDT and CDR2 is YNNKEL (reference sequence). CDR3 length equals 14 residues. After removal of 3 bases from V and 8 bases from J, the junction contained 4 bases not matched to a gene. CDR3 protein: CASSQGDRGHEQFF. In DNA, the CDR3 is TGTGCCAGCAGCCAGGGGGACAGGGGCCATGAGCAGTTCTTC.

The DNA of the CDR3 is TGTGCCAGCAGTATAACATTGGACAGATACAATGAGCAGTTCTTC. Residues: CASSITLDRYNEQFF. The chain employs TRBV27 and TRBJ2-1; possibly TRBD1 for D (6 bases). CDR3 size: 15 residues. Germline CDR1 MNHEY, CDR2 SMNVEV (reference sequence). The germline V and J ends were trimmed by 5 bases and 4 bases, with 15 bases remaining between them.

The J gene is TRBJ2-5, the V gene TRBV9; 7 nucleotides agree with TRBD2. V lost 4 bases and J lost 4; bases outside the gene matches: 4. The V gene's germline CDR1 is SGDLS and CDR2 YYNGEE. This CDR3 contains 13 residues. The CDR3 here is CASSSGGLETQYF. The CDR3 DNA is TGTGCCAGCAGCTCCGGGGGGTTAGAGACCCAGTACTTC. The full variable domain, in which reference TRBV9 and TRBJ2-5 provide the parts outside the CDR3, is DSGVTQTPKHLITATGQRVTLRCSPRSGDLSVYWYQQSLDQGLQFLIQYYNGEERAKGNILERFSAQQFPDLHSELNLSSLELGDSALYFCASSSGGLETQYFGPGTRLLVL.

The chain employs TRBV7-2 and TRBJ2-5, with a weak D call TRBD2 (6 bases). Germline V lookup: CDR1 SGHTA, CDR2 FQGNSA. Deletions cut 5 bases from V and 4 bases from J, with 20 bases between. The CDR3 has 16 residues. CDR3 sequence (DNA): TGTGCCAGCAGCCCCCCGGGACTGAGACTGGGAGAGACCCAGTACTTC. Its protein product is CASSPPGLRLGETQYF. Variable domain in full (rest from reference TRBV7-2 and TRBJ2-5): GAGVSQSPSNKVTEKGKDVELRCDPISGHTALYWYRQSLGQGLEFLIYFQGNSAPDKSGLPSDRFSAERTGGSVSTLTIQRTQQEDSAVYLCASSPPGLRLGETQYFGPGTRLLVL.

This clone is a singleton in its sample. The chain joins TRBV7-2 to TRBJ1-1; TRBD1 is a possible D gene (6 bases). Germline values: CDR1 SGHTA, CDR2 FQGNSA. Trimming took off 5 bases at V and 3 bases at J, with 19 bases between the two ends. CDR3 length equals 16 residues. The CDR3 bases are TGTGCCAGCAGCCAACAATTGGGAGGGGGGCACACTGAAGCTTTCTTT. Its protein is CASSQQLGGGHTEAFF. Full variable domain (rest looked up from reference TRBV7-2 and TRBJ1-1): GAGVSQSPSNKVTEKGKDVELRCDPISGHTALYWYRQSLGQGLEFLIYFQGNSAPDKSGLPSDRFSAERTGGSVSTLTIQRTQQEDSAVYLCASSQQLGGGHTEAFFGQGTRLTVV.

For the CDR3, the DNA is TGCGCCAGCAGCTTCGGGACAGGGGTACTCCTGTATGAAGCTTTCTTT. This sequence encodes CASSFGTGVLLYEAFF. This chain links TRBV5-1 with TRBJ1-1, with 10 bases identical to TRBD1. This CDR3 comprises 16 residues. From germline, CDR1 is SGHRS and CDR2 YFSETQ. V shed 2 bases, J shed 7 bases, and the junction held 11 bases outside the gene matches.

This chain links TRBV29-1 with TRBJ2-2, with D perhaps being TRBD1 or TRBD2 (9 bases each). Per the germline V gene, CDR1 is SQVTM and CDR2 is ANQGSEA. This CDR3 contains 17 residues. The germline V and J ends were trimmed by 6 bases and 4 bases, with 24 bases remaining between them. CDR3 in DNA: TGCAGCGTCCTGGACAGGGGTGGTAGCGGGGGCACCGGGGAGCTGTTTTTT. Its protein is CSVLDRGGSGGTGELFF.

The chain combines TRBV9 with TRBJ1-2; 7 bases match TRBD1. The CDR3 is 17 residues long. The V segment lost 0 bases and the J segment 4 bases; nucleotides outside the gene matches: 12. CDR1 SGDLS and CDR2 YYNGEE come from the germline V gene. This CDR3 reads CASSVVEGGAYGYGYTF. CDR3 coding DNA: TGTGCCAGCAGCGTAGTGGAAGGGGGCGCATACGGCTATGGCTACACCTTC. Looking up the rest from reference TRBV9 and TRBJ1-2 gives the full variable domain: DSGVTQTPKHLITATGQRVTLRCSPRSGDLSVYWYQQSLDQGLQFLIQYYNGEERAKGNILERFSAQQFPDLHSELNLSSLELGDSALYFCASSVVEGGAYGYGYTFGSGTRLTVV.

The chain uses TRBV5-8 and TRBJ1-5, with a weak D call TRBD1 (5 bases). The V end was cut by 0 bases, the J end by 11 bases, with 18 bases between. The CDR3 contains 15 residues. Germline V gene lookup returns CDR1 SGHTS and CDR2 YDEGEE. CDR3: CASSLGLPGSWSQHF. DNA of the CDR3: TGTGCCAGCAGCTTGGGATTACCAGGGTCTTGGTCCCAGCATTTT.